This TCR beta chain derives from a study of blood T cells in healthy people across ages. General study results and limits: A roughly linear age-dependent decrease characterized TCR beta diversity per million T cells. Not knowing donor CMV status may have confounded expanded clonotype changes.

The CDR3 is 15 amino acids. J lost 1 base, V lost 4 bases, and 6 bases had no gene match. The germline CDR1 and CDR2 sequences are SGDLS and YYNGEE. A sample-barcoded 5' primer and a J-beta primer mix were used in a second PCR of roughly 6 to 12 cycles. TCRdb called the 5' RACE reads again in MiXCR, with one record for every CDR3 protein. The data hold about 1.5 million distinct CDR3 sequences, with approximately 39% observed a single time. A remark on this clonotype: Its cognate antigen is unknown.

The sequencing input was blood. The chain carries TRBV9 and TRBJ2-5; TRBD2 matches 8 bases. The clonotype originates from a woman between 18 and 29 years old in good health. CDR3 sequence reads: CASSIDSGAQETQYF. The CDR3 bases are TGTGCCAGCAGCATCGATAGCGGGGCCCAAGAGACCCAGTACTTC.